A selection of T cell receptor beta chains follows, all from one sample in a study of human T cells and chemical hapten exposure. In TCRdb, the RACE reads were re-called with MiXCR into one record per CDR3 protein. The sample records around 80,000 distinct CDR3 sequences, around 8.7% being singletons. The material sequenced was whole blood. The source is a male donor in good health. Some clones in this sample may be carry-over from other donors' samples. CDR3s include the opening cysteine and the closing phenylalanine or tryptophan. Not all rows give a size; the values are once, few, many and, for expanded clones, a class.

abundance	v_gene	j_gene	CDR3aa
few	TRBV13	TRBJ1-6	CASSLDGAGDSVSPLHF
few	TRBV2	TRBJ1-1	CASSEWSAGEAFF
few	TRBV6-1	TRBJ2-7	CASSEGSSSYEQYF
few	TRBV27	TRBJ1-1	CASSSPQGMNTEAFF
many	TRBV7-2	TRBJ1-5	CASSLESNQPQHF
.	TRBV20-1	TRBJ2-3	CSARQLAGVSDTQYF
.	TRBV5-1	TRBJ1-2	CASSSPGGGYGYTF
many	TRBV29-1	TRBJ1-1	CSVSNRVANTEAFF
.	TRBV29-1	TRBJ2-3	CSVGTSGRRAADTQYF
few	TRBV6-5	TRBJ2-7	CASSTGQTTYEQYF
.	TRBV11-2	TRBJ2-4	CASSSPNELDSYF
few	TRBV18	TRBJ2-5	CASSPRGQSRETQYF
few	TRBV7-9	TRBJ2-5	CASSFDREETQYF
.	TRBV12-3/TRBV12-4	TRBJ2-7	CASGKQGYEQYF
few	TRBV13	TRBJ1-1	CASSSETGTGTEAFF
few	TRBV11-2	TRBJ1-2	CASSLSVQYDGYTF
few	TRBV7-2	TRBJ2-3	CASSLSTRHTQYF
.	TRBV2	TRBJ1-2	CASSPRTVNYGYTF
few	TRBV6-2/TRBV6-3	TRBJ2-1	CASSQHFSKPGLAGYNEQFF
.	TRBV5-4	TRBJ2-6	CASSLKSGAGANVLTF
many	TRBV10-3	TRBJ2-5	CAISPGLAGHF
.	TRBV12-3/TRBV12-4	TRBJ2-1	CASTLGSGSSYNEQFF
few	TRBV13	TRBJ2-1	CASSFEIVPPASGERGNEQFF
many	TRBV20-1	TRBJ2-3	CSATPVDAASTDTQYF
few	TRBV29-1	TRBJ2-3	CSVPTASDTDTQYF
many	TRBV12-3/TRBV12-4	TRBJ1-4	CASHRPGVGEKLFF
.	TRBV29-1	TRBJ2-3	CSVDREDTQYF
.	TRBV20-1	TRBJ2-3	CSAPPSGNTDTQYF
.	TRBV9	TRBJ2-1	CASSPRLGGRGSYNEQFF
few	TRBV20-1	TRBJ1-5	CSAKLDVITGGQPQHF
.	TRBV28	TRBJ1-5	CASSLPGPASPQHF
.	TRBV11-2	TRBJ2-3	CASSSSGQLAGGGDTQYF
many	TRBV29-1	TRBJ2-1	CSVEDRGGREQFF
.	TRBV5-1	TRBJ2-3	CASSTVHTSTDTQYF
.	TRBV5-1	TRBJ2-5	CASSLDSETQYF
.	TRBV6-6	TRBJ1-2	CASSVGAGSGYTF
few	TRBV4-3	TRBJ2-1	CASSPKGDVSSYNEQFF
.	TRBV20-1	TRBJ1-6	CSARSGQSSYNSPLHF
many	TRBV12-3/TRBV12-4	TRBJ1-2	CASSRRQSYGYTF
few	TRBV25-1	TRBJ2-4	CASNGPRTDIQYF
few	TRBV4-1	TRBJ2-3	CASSPLTARDTQYF
many	TRBV18	TRBJ1-2	CASSPPGQGIDGYTF
.	TRBV4-1	TRBJ1-2	CASSQDHQGYYGYTF
.	TRBV29-1	TRBJ2-3	CSGGQVTDTQYF
.	TRBV27	TRBJ1-6	CASSSGSSYNSPLHF
.	TRBV5-5	TRBJ2-2	CASSLGGLTGELFF